This TCR beta chain came from a study of read filtering for tumor transcriptome and immune sequencing. Across the whole study: By R-ISS, stages I, II and III held about 8, 15 and 7 patients.

A few counts support this clonotype. The target antigen is unknown. Molecular barcoded adaptors covering alpha/delta and beta/gamma chains were used on roughly 400 ng RNA. MiXCR, run by TCRdb on the reads, gives a single entry per CDR3 protein. Here the sample spans tens of thousands of distinct CDR3 sequences, 20% to 25% being singletons. Study outcomes and limitations: Without single-read clonotypes, shared clonotype proportions correlated more between IR-seq and RNA-seq. Even smaller IR-seq throughput identified most shared clonotypes.

This receptor was taken from a donor at least 40 years old with multiple myeloma. Sequencing was carried out using a population of CD138-negative cells sorted from bone marrow.

The CDR3 DNA follows: TGTGCCAGCAGTCCCTTGGGGGGTGAGCAGTACTTC. It translates to CASSPLGGEQYF. The chain links TRBV28 to TRBJ2-7; D is perhaps TRBD2 (6 bases). There are 12 residues in the CDR3. Trimming cost V 5 bases and J 7 bases, with 12 bases left between them. In germline, CDR1 is MDHEN, CDR2 SYDVKM.